This TCR beta chain emerged from a study of beta chain features in type 1 diabetes. V lost 0 bases and J 4 bases, leaving 6 bases between the germline ends. Germline V lookup: CDR1 SGHVS, CDR2 FNYEAQ. The CDR3 has 13 amino acids. Reverse transcribing all isolated RNA meant expressed TCRB transcripts were sequenced. Here immunoSEQ multiplex PCR was the method, and the copy in TCRdb shows in-frame clones only, minus some. The sample yields hundreds of thousands of clones, 9.5% to 13% seen once. Study-level results: Sequencing from cDNA could over-represent high-TCR-expressing cells. TCRB CDR3s were moderately but significantly shorter in Type 1 diabetes patients in all four CD4+ subsets.

This clone has just a few counts. What it recognizes is unknown. Cells sorted by CD45RO/CCR7/CD25/CD127/CD95/CD27 comprised CD4+ naive, central memory, regulatory and stem cell-like memory cells. The sequenced sample was naive CD4+ T cells from blood. The rearrangement uses TRBV7-6 and TRBJ1-2; the D is unclear. This receptor was taken from a young man with type 1 diabetes. This CDR3 reads CASSLAYSYGYTF. CDR3 sequence (DNA): TGTGCCAGCAGCTTAGCGTACAGCTATGGCTACACCTTC.